The 11 T cell receptor beta chains presented below share a single source sample, sequenced in a study of blood T cell repertoires in COVID-19. TCRdb's table, derived via immunoSEQ multiplex PCR, lists solely in-frame clones and lacks some. The repertoire holds approximately 230,000 clones, roughly 80% seen once, with roughly 4.6% in the top ten. The specimen was peripheral blood. These receptors came from a woman of 80 years or more with active or convalescent COVID-19.

There are a few counts of this clone. The chain has TRBV2 and TRBJ2-2; 12 positions agree with TRBD1. J gave up 4 bases and V 8 bases, and 5 bases lay outside the gene matches. This CDR3 has 15 residues. CDR1 is SNHLY and CDR2 is FYNNEI in the germline V gene. The chain's CDR3 is CASRDRGPGTGELFF. The DNA for the CDR3 is TGTGCCAGCCGGGACAGGGGGCCGGGCACCGGGGAGCTGTTTTTT.

The chain couples TRBV28 to TRBJ2-7; 10 nucleotides match TRBD2. After removal of 4 bases from V and 0 bases from J, the junction contained 3 bases not matched to a gene. This CDR3 contains 15 residues. Germline CDR1 and CDR2: MDHEN and SYDVKM. CDR3 DNA: TGTGCCAGCAGTTCCTCTAGCGGGAGCTCCTACGAGCAGTACTTC. It codes for CASSSSSGSSYEQYF.

As DNA, the CDR3 is TGTGCCAGCAGCATACCGGGAGTCTATAATTCACCCCTCCACTTT. This sequence encodes CASSIPGVYNSPLHF. This sequence joins TRBV7-2 and TRBJ1-6; D unclear. Germline CDR1 reads SGHTA; CDR2 reads FQGNSA. V lost 5 bases, J lost 3 bases, and 11 bases lay in between. The CDR3 has 15 residues.

The chain combines TRBV14 with TRBJ2-2; 10 bases align to TRBD2. Trimming took 4 bases from V and 4 from J; bases not matched to a gene: 6. Germline V gene data show CDR1 as SGHDN and CDR2 as FVKESK. This CDR3 comprises 16 residues. The CDR3 nucleotides read TGTGCCAGCAGCCCGCAGCGGGAGGGTCTCACCGGGGAGCTGTTTTTT. Protein: CASSPQREGLTGELFF.

The chain combines TRBV29-1 with TRBJ2-3; no clear D. Looked up from germline, CDR1 is SQVTM and CDR2 is ANQGSEA. CDR3 length: 13 residues. V was trimmed by 4 bases and J by 0 bases, leaving 8 bases between them. The CDR3 spells CSVGRSSTDTQYF. CDR3 sequence (DNA): TGCAGCGTTGGTAGGAGCAGCACAGATACGCAGTATTTT.

This chain links TRBV4-1 with TRBJ1-6; D is ambiguous. V shed 1 base and J shed 7 bases, with 8 bases lying between them. The germline V gene has CDR1 MGHRA and CDR2 YSYEKL. The CDR3 runs to 14 residues. The CDR3 DNA is TGCGCCAGCAGCCAAGTCGCGTTGAATTCACCCCTCCACTTT. It translates to CASSQVALNSPLHF.

The gene calls are TRBV3-1 (or the pseudogene TRBV3-2) and TRBJ2-3, with D maybe TRBD2 (5 bases). V lost 4 bases, J lost 8 bases, and 13 bases lay in between. The CDR3 loop spans 13 amino acids. Germline V gives CDR1 LGHDT, CDR2 YNNKEL (reference sequence). The CDR3 DNA reads TGTGCCAGCAGCCTTAAGGCGGAGGTTACGCAGTATTTT. Protein: CASSLKAEVTQYF.

This clone has just one count. The rearrangement links TRBV28 to TRBJ1-3; D is uncertain. CDR1 is MDHEN, CDR2 SYDVKM, per germline. Trimming removed 5 bases at V and 2 bases at J, with 13 bases between. The CDR3 spans 15 residues. The DNA of the CDR3 is TGTGCCAGCAGTCCGCCGGGAGGCCCTGGAAACACCATATATTTT. Translated: CASSPPGGPGNTIYF.

The gene calls are TRBV2 and TRBJ2-2; 7 positions agree with TRBD1. This CDR3 region has 17 residues. Trimming removed 4 bases from V and 6 bases from J; junction bases left unmatched: 14. Germline values: CDR1 SNHLY, CDR2 FYNNEI. DNA for the CDR3: TGTGCCAGCAGTGCAGACAGGGTGGGGTTAAAGGCCGGGGAGCTGTTTTTT. This gives the protein CASSADRVGLKAGELFF.

The genes are TRBV7-9 and TRBJ2-1, with TRBD2 matching 8 bases. The CDR3 sequence is 16 residues long. Germline-derived CDR1 and CDR2 are SEHNR and FQNEAQ (reference sequence). Trimming at V came to 5 bases and at J to 0 bases, leaving 6 bases not matched to a gene. The CDR3 region is CASSQTSASSYNEQFF. In DNA, the CDR3 is TGTGCCAGCAGCCAGACTAGCGCGAGCTCCTACAATGAGCAGTTCTTC.

This chain uses TRBV4-1 with TRBJ2-1; the match to TRBD2 covers 7 bases. Looked up from germline, CDR1 is MGHRA and CDR2 is YSYEKL. The V and J ends lost 4 bases and 1 base, in that order; junction bases with no gene match: 13. The CDR3 loop spans 18 amino acids. The CDR3 loop reads CASSPRIGRGGSYNEQFF. The CDR3 region has the DNA TGCGCCAGCAGCCCGAGGATCGGAAGGGGAGGGTCCTACAATGAGCAGTTCTTC.